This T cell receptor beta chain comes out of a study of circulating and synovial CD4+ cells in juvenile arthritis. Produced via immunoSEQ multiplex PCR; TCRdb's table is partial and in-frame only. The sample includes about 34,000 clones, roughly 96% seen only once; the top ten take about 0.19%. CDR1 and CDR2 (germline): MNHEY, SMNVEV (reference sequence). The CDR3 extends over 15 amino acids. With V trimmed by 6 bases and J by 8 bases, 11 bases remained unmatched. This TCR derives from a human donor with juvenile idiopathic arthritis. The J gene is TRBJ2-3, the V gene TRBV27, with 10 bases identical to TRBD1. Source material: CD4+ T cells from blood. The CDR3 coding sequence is TGTGCCAGCAGCACCGACAGGGGGCAGGTCGGTACGCAGTATTTT. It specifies CASSTDRGQVGTQYF.